This TCR beta chain is drawn from a study of tumor-infiltrating lymphocytes in oesophageal squamous cell carcinoma. The CDR3 extends over 15 amino acids. Germline values: CDR1 MNHEY, CDR2 SMNVEV (reference sequence). Trimming took off 5 bases at V and 3 bases at J, with 17 bases between the two ends. This clonotype was detected a few times. From the PCR reads, TCRdb called clonotypes with MiXCR, one entry per CDR3 protein. The repertoire holds approximately 20,000 distinct CDR3 sequences, roughly 40% seen once, with around 40% in the top ten. This TCR was recovered from a male donor with esophageal squamous cell carcinoma. This sequence joins TRBV27 and TRBJ2-7; D may be TRBD2 (7 bases). Material for sequencing was esophageal tumor tissue. The CDR3 DNA is TGTGCCAGCAGTACTTTACAGGGAGGGTTCTACGAGCAGTACTTC. As protein: CASSTLQGGFYEQYF.